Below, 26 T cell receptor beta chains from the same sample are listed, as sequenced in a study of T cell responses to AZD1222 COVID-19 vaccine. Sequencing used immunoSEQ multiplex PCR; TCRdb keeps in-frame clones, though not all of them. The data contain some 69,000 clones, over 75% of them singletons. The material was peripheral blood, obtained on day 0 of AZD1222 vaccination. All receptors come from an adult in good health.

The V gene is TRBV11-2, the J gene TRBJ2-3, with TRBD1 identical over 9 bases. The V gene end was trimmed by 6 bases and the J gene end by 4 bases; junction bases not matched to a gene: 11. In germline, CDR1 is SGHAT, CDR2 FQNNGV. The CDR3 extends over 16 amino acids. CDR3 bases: TGTGCCAGCAGTTCTACAGGGGGCTATCCTTCAGATACGCAGTATTTT. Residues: CASSSTGGYPSDTQYF.

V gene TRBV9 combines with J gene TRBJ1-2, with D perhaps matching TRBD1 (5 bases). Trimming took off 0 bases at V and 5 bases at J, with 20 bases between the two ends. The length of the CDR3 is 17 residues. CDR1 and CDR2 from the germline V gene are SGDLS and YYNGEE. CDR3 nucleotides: TGTGCCAGCAGCGTAGGCGGTCCGGGACGGATATTATATGGCTACACCTTC. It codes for CASSVGGPGRILYGYTF. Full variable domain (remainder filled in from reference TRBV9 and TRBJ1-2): DSGVTQTPKHLITATGQRVTLRCSPRSGDLSVYWYQQSLDQGLQFLIQYYNGEERAKGNILERFSAQQFPDLHSELNLSSLELGDSALYFCASSVGGPGRILYGYTFGSGTRLTVV.

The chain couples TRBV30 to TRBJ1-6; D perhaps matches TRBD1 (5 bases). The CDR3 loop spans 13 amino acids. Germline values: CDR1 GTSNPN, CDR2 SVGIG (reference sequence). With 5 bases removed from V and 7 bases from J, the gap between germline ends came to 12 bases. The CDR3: CAWGLGTNSPLHF. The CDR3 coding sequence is TGTGCCTGGGGGCTAGGGACGAATTCACCCCTCCACTTT.

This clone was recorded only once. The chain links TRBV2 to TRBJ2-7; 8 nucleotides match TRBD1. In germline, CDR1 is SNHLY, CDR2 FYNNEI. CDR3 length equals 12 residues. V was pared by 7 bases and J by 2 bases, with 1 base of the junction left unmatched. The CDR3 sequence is CASKTGAYEQYF. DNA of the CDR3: TGTGCCAGCAAGACAGGGGCCTACGAGCAGTACTTC.

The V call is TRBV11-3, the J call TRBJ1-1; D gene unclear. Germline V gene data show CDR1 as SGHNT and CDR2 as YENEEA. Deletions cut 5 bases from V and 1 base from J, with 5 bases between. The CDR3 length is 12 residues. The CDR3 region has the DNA TGTGCCAGCAGCAAACAGAACACTGAAGCTTTCTTT. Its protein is CASSKQNTEAFF.

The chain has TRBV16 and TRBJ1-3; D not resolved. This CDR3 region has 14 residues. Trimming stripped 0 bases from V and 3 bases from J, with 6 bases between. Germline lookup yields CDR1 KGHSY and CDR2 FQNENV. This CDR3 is CASSQSSGGNTIYF. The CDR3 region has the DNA TGTGCCAGCAGCCAATCGTCCGGTGGAAACACCATATATTTT.

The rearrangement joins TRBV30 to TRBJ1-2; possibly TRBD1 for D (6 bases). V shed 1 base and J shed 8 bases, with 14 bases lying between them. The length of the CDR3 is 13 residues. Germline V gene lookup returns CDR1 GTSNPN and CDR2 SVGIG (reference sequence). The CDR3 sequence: CAWSGAGARGYTF. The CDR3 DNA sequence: TGTGCCTGGAGTGGGGCAGGGGCAAGAGGCTACACCTTC. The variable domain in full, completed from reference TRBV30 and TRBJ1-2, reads SQTIHQWPATLVQPVGSPLSLECTVEGTSNPNLYWYRQAAGRGLQLLFYSVGIGQISSEVPQNLSASRPQDRQFILSSKKLLLSDSGFYLCAWSGAGARGYTFGSGTRLTVV.

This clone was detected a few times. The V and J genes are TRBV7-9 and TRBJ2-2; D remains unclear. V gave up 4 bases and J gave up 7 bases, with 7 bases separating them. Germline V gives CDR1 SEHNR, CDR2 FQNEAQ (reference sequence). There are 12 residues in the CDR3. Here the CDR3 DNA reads TGTGCCAGCAGCTCGGAAGACGGGGAGCTGTTTTTT. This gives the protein CASSSEDGELFF.

CDR3 protein: CASSPGLAGDTQYF. CDR3 nucleotides: TGTGCCAGCAGTCCCGGACTAGCGGGGGATACGCAGTATTTT. The rearrangement uses TRBV7-2 and TRBJ2-3; 12 nucleotides agree with TRBD2. The V gene end was trimmed by 6 bases and the J gene end by 6 bases; junction bases not matched to a gene: 4. CDR3 length: 14 residues. Germline CDR1 is SGHTA and CDR2 is FQGNSA. The full variable domain, completed using reference TRBV7-2 and TRBJ2-3, is GAGVSQSPSNKVTEKGKDVELRCDPISGHTALYWYRQSLGQGLEFLIYFQGNSAPDKSGLPSDRFSAERTGGSVSTLTIQRTQQEDSAVYLCASSPGLAGDTQYFGPGTRLTVL.

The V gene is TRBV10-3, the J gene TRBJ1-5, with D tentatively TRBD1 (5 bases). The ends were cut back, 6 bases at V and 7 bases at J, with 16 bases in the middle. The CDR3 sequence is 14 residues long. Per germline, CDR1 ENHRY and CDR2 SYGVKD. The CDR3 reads CAISAGTVRQPQHF. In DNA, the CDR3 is TGTGCCATCAGCGCCGGGACCGTACGACAGCCCCAGCATTTT.

CDR3: CASRDKPMNTEAFF. CDR3 in DNA: TGCGCCAGCAGGGACAAACCAATGAACACTGAAGCTTTCTTT. The V gene is TRBV5-1, the J gene TRBJ1-1, with a possible D match to TRBD1 (5 bases). Germline V lookup: CDR1 SGHRS, CDR2 YFSETQ. The ends were cut back, 5 bases at V and 0 bases at J, with 11 bases in the middle. This CDR3 comprises 14 residues. The full variable domain, rest sourced from reference TRBV5-1 and TRBJ1-1, is KAGVTQTPRYLIKTRGQQVTLSCSPISGHRSVSWYQQTPGQGLQFLFEYFSETQRNKGNFPGRFSGRQFSNSRSEMNVSTLELGDSALYLCASRDKPMNTEAFFGQGTRLTVV.

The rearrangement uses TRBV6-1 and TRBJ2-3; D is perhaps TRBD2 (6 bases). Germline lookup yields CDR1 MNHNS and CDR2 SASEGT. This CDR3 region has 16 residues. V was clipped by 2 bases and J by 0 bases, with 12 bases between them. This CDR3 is CASSESGVYSTDTQYF. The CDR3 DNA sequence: TGTGCCAGCAGTGAATCGGGGGTGTATAGCACAGATACGCAGTATTTT.

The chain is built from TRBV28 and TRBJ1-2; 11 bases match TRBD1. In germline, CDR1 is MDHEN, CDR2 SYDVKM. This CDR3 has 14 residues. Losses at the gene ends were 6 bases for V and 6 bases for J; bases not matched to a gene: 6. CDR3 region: CASRGTGGVHGYTF. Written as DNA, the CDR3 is TGTGCCAGCAGGGGGACAGGGGGGGTTCATGGCTACACCTTC.

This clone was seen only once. CDR3 residues: CASSERQGAPGYTF. The CDR3 DNA is TGCGCCAGCAGTGAAAGACAGGGGGCGCCTGGCTACACCTTC. V usage is TRBV10-2 and J usage is TRBJ1-2; TRBD1 aligns across 10 bases. CDR1 and CDR2 (germline): WSHSY, SAAADI. This CDR3 is 14 amino acids long. The ends lost 3 bases at V and 7 bases at J; junction bases unmatched: 5.

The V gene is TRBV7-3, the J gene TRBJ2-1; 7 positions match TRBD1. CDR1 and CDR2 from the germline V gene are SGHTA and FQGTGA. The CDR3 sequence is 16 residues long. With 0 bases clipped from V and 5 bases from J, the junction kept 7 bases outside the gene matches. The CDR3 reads CASSLTPNRGNNEQFF. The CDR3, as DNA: TGTGCCAGCAGCTTAACACCCAACAGGGGAAACAATGAGCAGTTCTTC.

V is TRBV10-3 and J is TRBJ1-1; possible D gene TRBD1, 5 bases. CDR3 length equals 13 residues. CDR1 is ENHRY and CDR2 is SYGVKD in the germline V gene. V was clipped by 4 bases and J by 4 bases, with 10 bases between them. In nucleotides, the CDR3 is TGTGCCATCAGTGGACCAGGGATCACTGAAGCTTTCTTT. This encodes CAISGPGITEAFF.

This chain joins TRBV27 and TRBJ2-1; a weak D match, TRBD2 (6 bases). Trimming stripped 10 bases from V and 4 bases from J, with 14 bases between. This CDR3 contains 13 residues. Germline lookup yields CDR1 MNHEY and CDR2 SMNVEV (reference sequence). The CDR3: CAIRGYLYNEQFF. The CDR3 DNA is TGTGCCATCCGGGGGTACCTTTACAATGAGCAGTTCTTC.

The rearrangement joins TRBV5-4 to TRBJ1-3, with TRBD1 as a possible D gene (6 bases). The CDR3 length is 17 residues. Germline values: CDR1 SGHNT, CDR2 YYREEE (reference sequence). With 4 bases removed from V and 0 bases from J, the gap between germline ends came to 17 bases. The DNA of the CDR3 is TGTGCCAGCAGCCTGCAACAGGGAGGGAGCTCTGGAAACACCATATATTTT. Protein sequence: CASSLQQGGSSGNTIYF.

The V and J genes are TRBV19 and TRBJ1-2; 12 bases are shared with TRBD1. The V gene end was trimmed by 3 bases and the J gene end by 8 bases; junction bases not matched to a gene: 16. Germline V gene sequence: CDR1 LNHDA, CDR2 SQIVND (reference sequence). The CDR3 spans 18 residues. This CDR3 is CASSIYLRDRGLSSGYTF. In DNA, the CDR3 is TGTGCCAGTAGTATCTACCTCCGGGACAGGGGGCTGTCAAGCGGCTACACCTTC.

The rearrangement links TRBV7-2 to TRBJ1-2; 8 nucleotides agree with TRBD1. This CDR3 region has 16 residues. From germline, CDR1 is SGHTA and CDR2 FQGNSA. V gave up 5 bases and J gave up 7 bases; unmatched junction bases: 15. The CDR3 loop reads CASSPILPGQVAGYTF. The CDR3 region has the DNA TGTGCCAGCAGCCCAATCCTTCCGGGACAGGTTGCTGGCTACACCTTC.

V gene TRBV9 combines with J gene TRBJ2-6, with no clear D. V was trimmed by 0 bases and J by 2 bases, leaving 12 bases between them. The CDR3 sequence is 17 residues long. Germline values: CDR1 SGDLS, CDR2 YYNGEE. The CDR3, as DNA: TGTGCCAGCAGCGTAGTTCCAAAGGGTACTGGGGCCAACGTCCTGACTTTC. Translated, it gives CASSVVPKGTGANVLTF. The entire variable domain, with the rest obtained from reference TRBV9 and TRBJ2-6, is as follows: DSGVTQTPKHLITATGQRVTLRCSPRSGDLSVYWYQQSLDQGLQFLIQYYNGEERAKGNILERFSAQQFPDLHSELNLSSLELGDSALYFCASSVVPKGTGANVLTFGAGSRLTVL.

The CDR3 loop reads CASSVGVGQETQYF. CDR3 sequence (DNA): TGTGCCAGCAGCGTAGGAGTGGGCCAAGAGACCCAGTACTTC. The V call is TRBV9, the J call TRBJ2-5; D is uncertain. The V gene's germline CDR1 is SGDLS and CDR2 YYNGEE. The CDR3 totals 14 residues. The V end was cut by 0 bases, the J end by 1 base, with 7 bases between.

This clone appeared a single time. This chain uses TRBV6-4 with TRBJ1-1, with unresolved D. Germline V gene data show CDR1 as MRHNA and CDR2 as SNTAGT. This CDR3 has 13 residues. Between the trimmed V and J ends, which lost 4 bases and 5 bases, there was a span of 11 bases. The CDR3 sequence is CASSVSQQTEAFF. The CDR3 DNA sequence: TGTGCCAGCAGTGTTTCACAGCAGACTGAAGCTTTCTTT.

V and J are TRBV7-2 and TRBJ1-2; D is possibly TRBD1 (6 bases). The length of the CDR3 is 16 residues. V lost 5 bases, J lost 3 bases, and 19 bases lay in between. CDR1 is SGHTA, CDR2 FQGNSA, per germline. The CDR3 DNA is TGTGCCAGCAGCACCCGAGGACAGTGGACATACTATGGCTACACCTTC. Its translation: CASSTRGQWTYYGYTF.

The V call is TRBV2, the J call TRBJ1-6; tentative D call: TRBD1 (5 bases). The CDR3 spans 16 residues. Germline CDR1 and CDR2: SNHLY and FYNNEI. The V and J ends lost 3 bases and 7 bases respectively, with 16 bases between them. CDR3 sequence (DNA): TGTGCCAGCAGTGAGGGGATACTGCCAGGGAATTCACCCCTCCACTTT. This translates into CASSEGILPGNSPLHF.

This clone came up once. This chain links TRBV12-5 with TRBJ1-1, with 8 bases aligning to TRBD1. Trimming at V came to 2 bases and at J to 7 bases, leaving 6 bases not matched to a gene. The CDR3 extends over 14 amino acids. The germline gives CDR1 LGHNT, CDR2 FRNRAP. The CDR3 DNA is TGTGCTAGTGGTTTGACGACAGGGGTCGGTGAAGCTTTCTTT. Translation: CASGLTTGVGEAFF.